Listed below are T cell receptor beta chains from one sample, sequenced in a study of regulatory T cells in long-lasting Graves disease. From the multiplex PCR reads, TCRdb called clonotypes with MiXCR, one entry per CDR3 protein. The table lists roughly 530,000 distinct CDR3 sequences, roughly 16% of them singletons. The data also belong to a second study, concerning T cells in Graves' hyperthyroidism and ophthalmopathy.

Here the sequenced sample was peripheral blood mononuclear cells (PBMCs), taken at new diagnosis, from a patient treated with antithyroid drugs. The origin of the receptors is a woman aged 35 to 59 with Graves disease. Both conserved end residues are part of each CDR3. D genes are given only for firm matches. Clone size, where shown, is once, few, many, or a class for clones that have expanded.

D,size,J,V,DNA,CDR3
.,many,TRBJ1-1,TRBV9,TGTGCCAGCAGCGTGTGGGGAGGCACTGAAGCTTTCTTT,CASSVWGGTEAFF
.,once,TRBJ2-7,TRBV13,TGTGCCAGCAGCGACCAGGGCCCGTCTTTCCTGGAGCAGTACTTC,CASSDQGPSFLEQYF
TRBD1,many,TRBJ1-1,TRBV18,TGTGCCAGCTCACCAGCAGGGGGCCAGCGAGAAGCTTTCTTT,CASSPAGGQREAFF
.,few,TRBJ2-3,TRBV5-1,TGCGCCAGCAGCTTGGTAGTCACAGATACGCAGTATTTT,CASSLVVTDTQYF
.,.,TRBJ1-2,TRBV6-1,TGTGCCAGCAGTGATATTGTAGGGCTTCCCTTGGGCTACACCTTC,CASSDIVGLPLGYTF
.,.,TRBJ2-1,TRBV19,TGTGCCAGTGGGGCCCGACAGGGAGGCCTCAATGAGCAGTTCTTC,CASGARQGGLNEQFF
.,few,TRBJ2-7,TRBV2,TGTGCCAGCAGTGTTGGGCAGGGTCTCTACGAGCAGTACTTC,CASSVGQGLYEQYF
.,many,TRBJ1-2,TRBV19,TGTGCCAGTAGTATCTCGGCAGAACCCGCCTATGGCTACACCTTC,CASSISAEPAYGYTF
.,many,TRBJ1-5,TRBV30,TGTGCCTGGAGTGTTGGGGGTTGGCAGCCCCAGCATTTT,CAWSVGGWQPQHF
.,.,TRBJ2-2,TRBV3-1,TGTGCCAGCAGCCAACAGCCCGGGGAGCTGTTTTTT,CASSQQPGELFF
TRBD2,.,TRBJ2-2,TRBV7-9,TGTGCCAGCTCGAGGGAGGGAAACACCGGGGAGCTGTTTTTT,CASSREGNTGELFF
.,many,TRBJ1-4,TRBV7-6,TGTGCCAGCAGCGCACGCATCGGAGGGCGGGGAGAAAAACTGTTTTTT,CASSARIGGRGEKLFF
TRBD2,many,TRBJ2-7,TRBV7-2,TGTGCCAGCAGCTCCGTAGCGGGGGGACCTGTGACGGAGCAGTACTTC,CASSSVAGGPVTEQYF
TRBD1,.,TRBJ2-1,TRBV7-9,TGTGCCAGCAGCCCCCCGGGACAGGGATACAATGAGCAGTTCTTC,CASSPPGQGYNEQFF
.,.,TRBJ1-6,TRBV15,TGTGCCACCAGCAGCCGGGACTCGCCCAATTCACCCCTCCACTTT,CATSSRDSPNSPLHF
TRBD1,many,TRBJ1-1,TRBV7-9,TGTGCCAGCAGCAGACAGGGAAGAAGAACTGAAGCTTTCTTT,CASSRQGRRTEAFF
.,.,TRBJ1-2,TRBV11-2,TGTGCCAGCAGGCGTTTGGGCAGCCACTATGGCTACACCTTC,CASRRLGSHYGYTF
.,many,TRBJ2-3,TRBV7-9,TGTGCCAGCAGCCCCCTTTTTAGCGGAGGAGGCACAGATACGCAGTATTTT,CASSPLFSGGGTDTQYF
.,.,TRBJ2-7,TRBV10-3,TGTGCCATCAGTGACTTACAGAAAGCCTCCTACGAGCAGTACTTC,CAISDLQKASYEQYF
.,few,TRBJ1-2,TRBV19,TGTGCCAGTACCTTGGGACAAGCTGCATATGGCTACACCTTC,CASTLGQAAYGYTF
.,few,TRBJ1-3,TRBV7-2,TGTGCCAGCAGCTTAGATCCGGTTGGCTCTGGAAACACCATATATTTT,CASSLDPVGSGNTIYF
TRBD2,.,TRBJ2-5,TRBV20-1,TGCAGTGCTAGAGATTGGGGACTAGCGGGGGAAGAGACCCAGTACTTC,CSARDWGLAGEETQYF
.,.,TRBJ2-3,TRBV5-1,TGCGCCAGCAGCTTGGCCCAGGGGACTCTCACAGATACGCAGTATTTT,CASSLAQGTLTDTQYF
.,.,TRBJ2-3,TRBV5-1,TGCGCCAGCAGCTTACAGGTCACAGATACGCAGTATTTT,CASSLQVTDTQYF
.,few,TRBJ1-1,TRBV5-1,TGCGCCAGCAGCGCAGGGACATCTCTCACTGAAGCTTTCTTT,CASSAGTSLTEAFF
.,many,TRBJ2-5,TRBV2,TGTGCCAGCAGTGATGGTGCCGCGGAGACCCAGTACTTC,CASSDGAAETQYF
TRBD1,few,TRBJ2-2,TRBV27,TGTGCCAGCAGTAAGCAACAGGGGGCCGGGGAGCTGTTTTTT,CASSKQQGAGELFF
TRBD1,.,TRBJ1-2,TRBV15,TGTGCCACCAGCGGAGGACAGGGCTATGGCTACACCTTC,CATSGGQGYGYTF
TRBD1,many,TRBJ1-5,TRBV7-6,TGTGCCAGCAGCTTAGGGACAGGGGGCGGCAATCAGCCCCAGCATTTT,CASSLGTGGGNQPQHF
.,few,TRBJ1-1,TRBV9,TGTGCCAGCAGGCAAGCTTTCTTT,CASRQAFF
.,many,TRBJ1-3,TRBV5-1,TGCGCCAGCAGCTCGGACGGTGGTTGGGGAAACACCATATATTTT,CASSSDGGWGNTIYF
.,.,TRBJ1-1,TRBV3-1,TGTGTCAGCAGCGGTTTAAACACTGAAGCTTTCTTT,CVSSGLNTEAFF
.,once,TRBJ2-4,TRBV5-5,TGTGCCAGCAGCTTGCCCCCAGCAGCGAGCCTAGCCAAAAACATTCAGTACTTC,CASSLPPAASLAKNIQYF
.,few,TRBJ1-2,TRBV29-1,TGCAGCGTCAGGCTTGTGGAGGGCGTGGGCTACACCTTC,CSVRLVEGVGYTF
.,many,TRBJ1-1,TRBV30,TGTGCCTGGAGTGCCCAATTGAACACTGAAGCTTTCTTT,CAWSAQLNTEAFF
.,.,TRBJ2-5,TRBV13,TGTGCCAGCAGCGGCCAGGGACTTCAAGAGACCCAGTACTTC,CASSGQGLQETQYF
.,few,TRBJ2-6,TRBV28,TGTGCCAGCAGTTTAGAGGGGCTACTGTCCTCTGGGGCCAACGTCCTGACTTTC,CASSLEGLLSSGANVLTF
TRBD1,few,TRBJ2-7,TRBV19,TGTGCCAGTAGACTAATCGGACAGGAGTACTACGAGCAGTACTTC,CASRLIGQEYYEQYF
.,.,TRBJ1-1,TRBV7-6,TGTGCCAGCAGCTTAGAATATGTGAACACTGAAGCTTTCTTT,CASSLEYVNTEAFF
TRBD2,many,TRBJ2-1,TRBV20-1,TGCAGTGCCCGAGGACTAGCGGGGGAGATCTACAATGAGCAGTTCTTC,CSARGLAGEIYNEQFF
TRBD1,many,TRBJ1-2,TRBV12-3/TRBV12-4,TGTGCCAGCAGCGACTCCACGCGGACCGGGACAGGGGCCACCTTC,CASSDSTRTGTGATF
.,many,TRBJ1-1,TRBV27,TGTGCCAGCAGGGCTACAGGAGGCACTGAAGCTTTCTTT,CASRATGGTEAFF
.,.,TRBJ1-6,TRBV6-9,TGTGCCAGCAGTTACTCTATCACGGCTCCCCATAATTCACCCCTCCACTTT,CASSYSITAPHNSPLHF
TRBD1,many,TRBJ2-7,TRBV20-1,TGCAGTGCTAGGGGCGGGACAGGGGGCTACGAGCAGTACTTC,CSARGGTGGYEQYF
.,many,TRBJ1-1,TRBV4-1,TGCGCCAGCAGTGCCGGATGGGGTGACACTGAAGCTTTCTTT,CASSAGWGDTEAFF
.,many,TRBJ1-1,TRBV19,TGTGCCAGTACTCCCGGGGGGTGGGAAGGAGTGAACACTGAAGCTTTCTTT,CASTPGGWEGVNTEAFF
TRBD2,.,TRBJ2-3,TRBV6-5,TGTGCCAGCAGTTCGGGACTAGATAAGGCGCAGTATTTT,CASSSGLDKAQYF
.,many,TRBJ1-2,TRBV11-2,TGTGCCAGCAGCTCACACCCTAACTATGGCTACACCTTC,CASSSHPNYGYTF
TRBD1,many,TRBJ2-7,TRBV6-2/TRBV6-3,TGTGCCAGCAGGGGACGGGACAGATCCTACGAGCAGTACTTC,CASRGRDRSYEQYF
.,many,TRBJ1-2,TRBV20-1,TGCAGTGCTAGAGATCTAACCTTCCCCCGGGGAGGCTACACCTTC,CSARDLTFPRGGYTF
.,few,TRBJ2-3,TRBV10-3,TGTGCCATCAGTGAGTGGGTTATCGATACGCAGTATTTT,CAISEWVIDTQYF
TRBD1,many,TRBJ1-5,TRBV3-1,TGTGCCAGCAGTCAGACAGGGGGCAATCAGCCCCAGCATTTT,CASSQTGGNQPQHF
.,many,TRBJ2-3,TRBV5-6,TGTGCCAGCAGCTTGGTCCCTTTCGGAGCTAGCACAGATACGCAGTATTTT,CASSLVPFGASTDTQYF
.,.,TRBJ2-2,TRBV7-9,TGTGCCAGCAGCTTAGCAGGGGCGCTGACCGGGGAGCTGTTTTTT,CASSLAGALTGELFF
.,many,TRBJ2-7,TRBV20-1,TGCAGTGCTAGCCCGGTCTACGAGCAGTACTTC,CSASPVYEQYF